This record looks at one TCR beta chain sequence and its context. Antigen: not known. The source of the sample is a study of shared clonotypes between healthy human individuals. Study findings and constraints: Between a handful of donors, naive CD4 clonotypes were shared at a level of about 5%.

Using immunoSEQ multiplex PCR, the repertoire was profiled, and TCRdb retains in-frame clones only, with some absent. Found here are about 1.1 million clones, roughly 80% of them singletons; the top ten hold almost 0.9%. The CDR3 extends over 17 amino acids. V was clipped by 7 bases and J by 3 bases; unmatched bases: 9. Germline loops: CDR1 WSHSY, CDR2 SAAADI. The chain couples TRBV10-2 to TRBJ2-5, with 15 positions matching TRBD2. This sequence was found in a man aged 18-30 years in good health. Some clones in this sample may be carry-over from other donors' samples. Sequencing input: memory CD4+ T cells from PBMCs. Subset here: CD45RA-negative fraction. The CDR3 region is CASTGLAGGGYEETQYF. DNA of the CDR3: TGCGCCAGCACGGGACTAGCGGGAGGAGGTTACGAAGAGACCCAGTACTTC.